A selection of T cell receptor beta chains follows, all from one sample in a study of T cells in Graves' hyperthyroidism and ophthalmopathy. MiXCR was run by TCRdb on the multiplex PCR reads, yielding one entry per CDR3 protein. The sample gives about 710,000 distinct CDR3 sequences, 15% to 20% of which show up once; 8.4% is in the top ten. Material: blood. The receptors were gathered from a man aged 18 to 30 with Graves' hyperthyroidism. The CDR3 runs from the conserved cysteine through the conserved F or W. Rows may omit the clone size; those that give it use once, few, many or a size class.

j_call v_call clone_size cdr3_aa
TRBJ2-7 TRBV30 many CAWGSSSYEQYF
TRBJ2-5 TRBV28 many CASSPASGEQETQYF
TRBJ2-1 TRBV20-1 many CSARSRQSTRVYNEQFF
TRBJ2-1 TRBV20-1 few CSAGTSGHNEQFF
TRBJ1-2 TRBV29-1 once CSVRTETNYGYTF
TRBJ2-3 TRBV18 NA CASSPPNGLAGVAPSTDTQYF
TRBJ2-5 TRBV12-3/TRBV12-4 many CASSDGRETQYF
TRBJ2-5 TRBV27 many CASSFRVGGEETQYF
TRBJ1-1 TRBV2 many CASTTWNTEAFF
TRBJ2-4 TRBV12-3/TRBV12-4 few CASSFWDSGGIQYF
TRBJ1-6 TRBV20-1 many CSARGQPNSPLHF
TRBJ1-2 TRBV28 many CASSSPGLGYTF
TRBJ1-4 TRBV7-9 NA CASSPRTGGGEKLFF
TRBJ2-2 TRBV9 few CASERRNTGELFF
TRBJ2-1 TRBV3-1 many CASSPGTSGSRWQFF
TRBJ2-3 TRBV10-2 NA CASSVLGGDTQYF
TRBJ1-2 TRBV28 NA CAVGTGARGYTF
TRBJ1-1 TRBV4-3 many CASSRGWGQSTEAFF
TRBJ2-1 TRBV5-8 many CASSPGRDVADEQFF
TRBJ2-3 TRBV7-9 few CASSFGLAGGLSTDTQYF
TRBJ2-5 TRBV9 few CASSGSSGRAYETQYF
TRBJ2-1 TRBV19 few CASSIGAQRGEQFF
TRBJ2-1 TRBV2 NA CASKGSGRASEQFF
TRBJ2-3 TRBV27 many CASSLLFEDTQYF
TRBJ2-5 TRBV4-1 few CASSPHSGSGETQYF
TRBJ1-5 TRBV6-5 few CASSYLAVLGGNQPQHF
TRBJ2-3 TRBV27 many CASSLVPVRTDTQYF
TRBJ2-1 TRBV6-5 NA CASSYDRAFYNEQFF
TRBJ2-2 TRBV29-1 few CSVAGWRNTGELFF
TRBJ2-1 TRBV4-1 NA CASSQDQRYNEQFF
TRBJ1-2 TRBV2 many CASKQQKPYGYTF
TRBJ2-1 TRBV6-1 many CASSEWYNEQFF
TRBJ2-3 TRBV28 NA CASSRQQQDTQYF
TRBJ2-1 TRBV6-1 many CASREQHKSDHEQFF
TRBJ2-2 TRBV20-1 NA CSATSAGELFF
TRBJ2-3 TRBV7-9 many CASIEAGGPADTQYF
TRBJ2-3 TRBV2 many CASKMAGWASGDTQYF
TRBJ1-4 TRBV10-3 few CAISRETGTNEKLFF
TRBJ2-3 TRBV11-2 few CASSPRQGITQYF
TRBJ1-3 TRBV2 NA CASSEGGSGNTIYF
TRBJ2-1 TRBV24-1 NA CATSIVRGDYNEQFF
TRBJ2-3 TRBV30 few CAWSWDRVTRGTDTQYF
TRBJ1-1 TRBV2 many CASSEGIGAGDTEAFF
TRBJ1-4 TRBV12-3/TRBV12-4 many CASSPKRQGSGEKLFF
TRBJ2-1 TRBV7-3 few CASSLTLLAGGDEQFF
TRBJ2-7 TRBV6-1 few CASRPLTGLSSYEQYF
TRBJ2-7 TRBV20-1 many CSARDRSGKSSYEQYF
TRBJ2-7 TRBV19 many CASSIGLGRGKEYEQYF
TRBJ2-5 TRBV7-2 NA CVSSPRGGTQETQYF
TRBJ2-7 TRBV6-1 few CASSQTGGHSYEQYF
TRBJ2-4 TRBV28 many CASSLATGALAKNIQYF
TRBJ2-7 TRBV7-2 many CASSRPPNYEQYF
TRBJ2-1 TRBV4-2 few CASSQWGSGNSYNEQFF
TRBJ2-7 TRBV7-9 NA CASSQDYGTGGLTSATYEQYF
TRBJ1-5 TRBV12-5 NA CASALGNQPQHF
TRBJ2-4 TRBV7-2 many CASSLRTSGTKNIQYF
TRBJ1-2 TRBV12-3/TRBV12-4 many CASSLIFFDRQEGYTF
TRBJ2-3 TRBV2 many CASSEVRLAGGTDTQYF
TRBJ2-5 TRBV19 NA CASSHSELETQYF